This T cell receptor beta chain was found in a study of CXCR3-negative and CXCR3-positive naive CD8 T cells. The libraries of TRB cDNA were prepared using 5' RACE with UMI labels. TCRdb reprocessed the 5' RACE reads and keeps a single row for each CDR3 protein, giving no DNA. This sample contains 140,000 to 150,000 distinct CDR3 sequences. About this clonotype: What it binds is unknown.

The CDR3 is made up of 14 amino acids. Per the germline V gene, CDR1 is SGHDN and CDR2 is FVKESK. Study-level results: Relative to CXCR3-negative naive cells, CXCR3-positive naive cells had more hydrophobic TRB CDR3s.

The sequence was collected from a human donor in good health. Some clones in this sample may be carry-over from other donors' samples. Sequencing was performed on naive CXCR3+ CD8+ T cells from blood. Subset defined: CD45RO-CCR7+CD27+CD95- naive CD8+ T cells expressing CXCR3 (TNR3+). The rearrangement uses TRBV14 and TRBJ2-7. The CDR3 is CAISHAGVLYEQYF.